One sample yielded the 17 T cell receptor beta chains listed below, sequenced in a study of cytomegalovirus exposure and HLA in healthy donors. The PCR had 60 Vbeta and 13 Jbeta primers. Profiling relied on immunoSEQ multiplex PCR, and the TCRdb table lists in-frame clones only, not all of them. The data contain around 110,000 clones, approximately 74% of them seen just once; the ten biggest clones take up about 15%. The sequenced sample consisted of PBMCs. These TCRs come from a woman aged 35 to 49 in good health and CMV-seropositive.

CDR3 bases: TGTGCCTGGAGTGTACAGGTTACTGGGGCCAACGTCCTGACTTTC. As protein: CAWSVQVTGANVLTF. The V call is TRBV30, the J call TRBJ2-6; the D gene is possibly TRBD1 (5 bases). V was pared by 0 bases and J by 2 bases, with 8 bases between. The CDR3 length is 15 residues. Germline assignment: CDR1 GTSNPN and CDR2 SVGIG (reference sequence).

This chain links TRBV5-4 with TRBJ1-2; D gene uncertain. CDR1 SGHNT and CDR2 YYREEE come from the germline V gene (reference sequence). The CDR3 is 13 residues long. V was clipped by 2 bases and J by 0 bases, with 5 bases between them. The CDR3 region is CASSLESNYGYTF. DNA of the CDR3: TGTGCCAGCAGCTTAGAGTCTAACTATGGCTACACCTTC.

This chain joins TRBV5-1 and TRBJ2-1; D perhaps matches TRBD2 (6 bases). The CDR3 length is 15 residues. V shed 2 bases and J shed 5 bases, with 14 bases lying between them. Germline assignment: CDR1 SGHRS and CDR2 YFSETQ. The CDR3 nucleotides are TGCGCCAGCAGCTTAGTATCGGGGGATAACAATGAGCAGTTCTTC. Amino acids: CASSLVSGDNNEQFF. Variable domain in full (rest from reference TRBV5-1 and TRBJ2-1): KAGVTQTPRYLIKTRGQQVTLSCSPISGHRSVSWYQQTPGQGLQFLFEYFSETQRNKGNFPGRFSGRQFSNSRSEMNVSTLELGDSALYLCASSLVSGDNNEQFFGPGTRLTVL.

This clone was counted only a few times. This sequence joins TRBV6-1 and TRBJ2-3, with 9 bases matching TRBD1. The CDR3 extends over 16 amino acids. Germline CDR1 and CDR2: MNHNS and SASEGT. Trimming took 0 bases from V and 4 from J; bases not matched to a gene: 5. This CDR3 is CASSEAPGTGPDTQYF. CDR3 coding DNA: TGTGCCAGCAGTGAAGCGCCCGGGACAGGGCCAGATACGCAGTATTTT.

The chain is built from TRBV27 and TRBJ1-5, with D perhaps matching TRBD1 (5 bases). The germline V and J ends were trimmed by 8 bases and 1 base, with 12 bases remaining between them. The CDR3 loop spans 14 amino acids. Per the germline V gene, CDR1 is MNHEY and CDR2 is SMNVEV (reference sequence). This CDR3 is CASGLQGSNQPQHF. In nucleotides, the CDR3 is TGTGCCAGCGGTCTTCAGGGCAGCAATCAGCCCCAGCATTTT.

The chain links TRBV30 to TRBJ1-6, with 8 nucleotides matching TRBD1. CDR1 and CDR2 from the germline V gene are GTSNPN and SVGIG (reference sequence). The CDR3 is made up of 13 amino acids. The junction had 7 bases not matched to a gene; V was cut back by 8 bases and J by 7 bases. The CDR3 DNA reads TGTGCCCAGACAGGGGTCGACAATTCACCCCTCCACTTT. Amino acids: CAQTGVDNSPLHF.

This rearrangement joins TRBV9 to TRBJ2-2, with TRBD2 matching 11 bases. The length of the CDR3 is 17 residues. Germline loops: CDR1 SGDLS, CDR2 YYNGEE. With 3 bases clipped from V and 1 base from J, the junction kept 5 bases outside the gene matches. CDR3: CASSGTSGSVNTGELFF. DNA of the CDR3: TGTGCCAGCAGCGGGACTAGCGGGTCCGTGAACACCGGGGAGCTGTTTTTT.

This clone was observed a few times. The chain has TRBV5-1 and TRBJ2-5; 14 bases map to TRBD2. V shed 4 bases and J 5 bases; nucleotides not matched to a gene: 10. The CDR3 covers 17 residues. Germline V gives CDR1 SGHRS, CDR2 YFSETQ. The CDR3 is CASSPAGLAGGWETQYF. CDR3 DNA sequence: TGCGCCAGCAGCCCGGCCGGACTAGCGGGGGGCTGGGAGACCCAGTACTTC.

The CDR3 loop reads CASRPTGGAYGYTF. For the CDR3, the DNA is TGTGCCAGTAGACCAACAGGGGGAGCCTATGGCTACACCTTC. The V and J genes are TRBV19 and TRBJ1-2; 8 bases map to TRBD1. The length of the CDR3 is 14 residues. CDR1 LNHDA and CDR2 SQIVND come from the germline V gene (reference sequence). Trimming at V came to 6 bases and at J to 4 bases, leaving 7 bases not matched to a gene. Variable domain in full (rest from reference TRBV19 and TRBJ1-2): DGGITQSPKYLFRKEGQNVTLSCEQNLNHDAMYWYRQDPGQGLRLIYYSQIVNDFQKGDIAEGYSVSREKKESFPLTVTSAQKNPTAFYLCASRPTGGAYGYTFGSGTRLTVV.

This sequence joins TRBV25-1 and TRBJ2-5, with D unclear. The CDR3 covers 11 residues. Trimming left V 1 base short and J 11 bases short, with 8 bases between. Looked up from germline, CDR1 is MGHDK and CDR2 is SYGVNS. The CDR3 region is CASSEFEEQYF. The CDR3 region has the DNA TGTGCCAGCAGTGAATTTGAGGAGCAGTACTTC. The full variable domain, with the rest looked up from reference TRBV25-1 and TRBJ2-5, is EADIYQTPRYLVIGTGKKITLECSQTMGHDKMYWYQQDPGMELHLIHYSYGVNSTEKGDLSSESTVSRIRTEHFPLTLESARPSHTSQYLCASSEFEEQYFGPGTRLLVL.

This chain links TRBV29-1 with TRBJ2-7, with 11 bases that match TRBD2. Unmatched junction bases numbered 1, after V lost 2 bases and J lost 4 bases. Germline V lookup: CDR1 SQVTM, CDR2 ANQGSEA. The CDR3 runs to 13 residues. CDR3 amino acids: CSVELAGGYEQYF. The CDR3 DNA is TGCAGCGTTGAACTAGCGGGGGGATACGAGCAGTACTTC.

The chain recombines TRBV9 with TRBJ2-5; 16 nucleotides match TRBD2. V shed 2 bases and J 5 bases; nucleotides not matched to a gene: 6. Germline loops: CDR1 SGDLS, CDR2 YYNGEE. The CDR3 has 17 amino acids. In nucleotides, the CDR3 is TGTGCCAGCAGCGTGTGGGGGACTAGCGGGAGGGCGGAGACCCAGTACTTC. It yields the protein CASSVWGTSGRAETQYF.

The chain carries TRBV6-1 and TRBJ2-7, with D maybe TRBD1 (6 bases). Germline-derived CDR1 and CDR2 are MNHNS and SASEGT. The CDR3 is made up of 12 amino acids. V lost 7 bases and J 4 bases, leaving 11 bases between the germline ends. DNA of the CDR3: TGTGCCAGCATGCAGGGACAATACGAGCAGTACTTC. Translation gives CASMQGQYEQYF.

The CDR3 nucleotides are TGTGCCAGCAGCTCGACAGGGTTGAGCGGCTACACCTTC. This encodes CASSSTGLSGYTF. The rearrangement uses TRBV7-9 and TRBJ1-2; 7 bases align to TRBD1. The junction had 7 bases not matched to a gene; V was cut back by 4 bases and J by 8 bases. CDR1 is SEHNR and CDR2 is FQNEAQ in the germline V gene (reference sequence). CDR3 size: 13 residues.

The rearrangement joins TRBV5-1 to TRBJ1-1; D might be TRBD1 (5 bases). The V gene lost 2 bases and the J gene lost 4 bases, with 15 bases spanning the gap. Germline V CDR1 and CDR2: SGHRS, YFSETQ. This CDR3 contains 15 residues. The CDR3 region has the DNA TGCGCCAGCAGCTTCCCTTCCCAGGGTGGCACTGAAGCTTTCTTT. Amino acid sequence: CASSFPSQGGTEAFF.

The gene calls are TRBV13 and TRBJ1-4, with TRBD1 identical over 11 bases. CDR1 and CDR2 from the germline V gene are PRHDT and FYEKMQ (reference sequence). There are 16 residues in the CDR3. Germline trimming cut 2 bases from V and 8 bases from J; bases unmatched to any gene: 7. This CDR3 reads CASSLRGQGAREKLFF. DNA of the CDR3: TGTGCCAGCAGCTTACGCGGACAGGGGGCGCGGGAAAAACTGTTTTTT.

This clone was seen just once. This rearrangement joins TRBV6-1 to TRBJ2-5; 8 nucleotides agree with TRBD1. V lost 2 bases to trimming and J lost 4 bases; unmatched junction nucleotides: 6. Germline CDR1 is MNHNS and CDR2 is SASEGT. The CDR3 spans 15 residues. CDR3 nucleotide sequence: TGTGCCAGCAGTGAAATAGGACAGGGTCGAGAGACCCAGTACTTC. This encodes CASSEIGQGRETQYF.